This T cell receptor beta chain was documented in a study of blood T cell repertoires in COVID-19. In the study overall: The study drew acute and convalescent COVID-19 samples from the United States, Italy and Spain. PBMCs, B-cell-depleted T cells, or T cells were the source of the cDNA or gDNA that made up the material.

Under the authors' procedure: Reference gene primer amplification gave nucleated cell count estimates. Profiled with immunoSEQ multiplex PCR; TCRdb holds only in-frame clones, not every one. That table furnishes V, J and clone size, whereas the DNA furnished D and trimming. The sample yields roughly 50,000 clones, 65% to 80% seen once. CDR1 is MGHRA, CDR2 YSYEKL, per germline. There are 14 residues in the CDR3. Trimming left V 1 base short and J 6 bases short, with 11 bases between. This clone has more than one count but fewer than ten. This TCR derives from a man aged 55 to 70 with acute or convalescent COVID-19. This chain uses TRBV4-1 with TRBJ2-3; D is undetermined. The sample taken for sequencing was peripheral blood. CDR3 DNA: TGCGCCAGCAGCCAAGGGCCCCGGGTTGATACGCAGTATTTT. Translating it yields CASSQGPRVDTQYF.